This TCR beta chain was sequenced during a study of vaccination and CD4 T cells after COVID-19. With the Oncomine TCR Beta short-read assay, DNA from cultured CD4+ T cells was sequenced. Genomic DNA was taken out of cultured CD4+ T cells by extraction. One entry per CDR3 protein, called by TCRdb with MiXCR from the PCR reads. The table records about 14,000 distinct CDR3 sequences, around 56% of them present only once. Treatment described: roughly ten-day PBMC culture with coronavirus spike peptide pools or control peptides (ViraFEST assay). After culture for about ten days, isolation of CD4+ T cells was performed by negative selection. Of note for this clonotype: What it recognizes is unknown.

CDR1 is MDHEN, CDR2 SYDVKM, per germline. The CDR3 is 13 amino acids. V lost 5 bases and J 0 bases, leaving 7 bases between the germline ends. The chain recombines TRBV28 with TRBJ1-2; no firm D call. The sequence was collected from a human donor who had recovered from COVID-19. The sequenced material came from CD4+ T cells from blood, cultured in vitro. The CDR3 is CASSDGPNYGYTF. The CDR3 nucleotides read TGTGCCAGCAGTGACGGTCCTAACTATGGCTACACCTTC.